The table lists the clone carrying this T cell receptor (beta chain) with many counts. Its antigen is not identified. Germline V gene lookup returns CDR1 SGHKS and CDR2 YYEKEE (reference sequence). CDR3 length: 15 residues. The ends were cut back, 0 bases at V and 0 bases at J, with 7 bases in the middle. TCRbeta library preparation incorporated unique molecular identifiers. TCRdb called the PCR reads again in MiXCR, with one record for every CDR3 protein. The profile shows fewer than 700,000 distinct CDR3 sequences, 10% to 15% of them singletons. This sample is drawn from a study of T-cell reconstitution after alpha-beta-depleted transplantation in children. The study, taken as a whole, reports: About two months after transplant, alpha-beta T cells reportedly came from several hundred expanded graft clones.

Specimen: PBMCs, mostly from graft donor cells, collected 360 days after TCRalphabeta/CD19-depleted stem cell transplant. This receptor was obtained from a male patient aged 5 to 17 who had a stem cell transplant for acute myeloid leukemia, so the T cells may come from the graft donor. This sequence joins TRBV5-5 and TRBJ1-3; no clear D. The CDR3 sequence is CASSLERFSGNTIYF. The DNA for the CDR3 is TGTGCCAGCAGCTTGGAGAGGTTCTCTGGAAACACCATATATTTT.